This is a list of T cell receptor beta chains from one sample in a study of human T cells and chemical hapten exposure. MiXCR was run by TCRdb on the RACE reads, yielding one entry per CDR3 protein. The sample includes fewer than 200,000 distinct CDR3 sequences, around 22% of them seen just once. The specimen comprised whole blood, sampled in connection with sensitization to the hapten diphenylcyclopropenone (DPC). These receptors were collected from a woman in her 50s with alopecia areata. Some clones in this sample may be carry-over from other donors' samples. Both conserved end residues are part of each CDR3. Each record gives: J gene, clone size, D gene, V gene, CDR3 protein, CDR3 DNA. The D gene is left open where the match is weak. Some rows have no size entry. The others give once, few or many, or a class for an expanded clone.

TRBJ1-2 - TRBD1 TRBV7-2 CASSSTLRGTGGGGYTF TGTGCCAGCAGCTCCACCCTTCGGGGGACAGGGGGCGGTGGCTACACCTTC
TRBJ2-6 few - TRBV5-1 CASSLGGHSGANVLTF TGCGCCAGCAGCTTGGGGGGCCACTCTGGGGCCAACGTCCTGACTTTC
TRBJ1-2 few - TRBV5-1 CASSLVEANYGYTF TGCGCCAGCAGCTTGGTAGAGGCTAACTATGGCTACACCTTC
TRBJ1-5 - TRBD1 TRBV12-3/TRBV12-4 CASRQGGGQPQHF TGTGCCAGCAGGCAGGGGGGAGGTCAGCCCCAGCATTTT
TRBJ2-5 many - TRBV29-1 CSVRGGSQETQYF TGCAGCGTGAGGGGCGGGTCTCAAGAGACCCAGTACTTC
TRBJ1-2 few TRBD1 TRBV7-9 CASSLAGTGLLYRGYTF TGTGCCAGCAGCTTAGCCGGGACAGGGCTCCTGTATCGCGGCTACACCTTC
TRBJ2-1 few TRBD2 TRBV12-3/TRBV12-4 CASSLQLAGGWEQFF TGTGCCAGCAGTCTCCAATTAGCGGGAGGATGGGAGCAGTTCTTC
TRBJ2-7 - - TRBV27 CASSLEGASSYEQYF TGTGCCAGCAGTTTAGAGGGCGCCAGCTCCTACGAGCAGTACTTC
TRBJ2-6 few TRBD2 TRBV3-1 CASSQVSGGTGANVLTF TGTGCCAGCAGCCAAGTCTCGGGGGGGACTGGGGCCAACGTCCTGACTTTC
TRBJ2-1 - - TRBV21-1 CASSKEGQVTYNEQFF TGTGCCAGCAGCAAAGAGGGACAGGTTACCTACAATGAGCAGTTCTTC
TRBJ1-1 many TRBD1 TRBV10-2 CASSEQPGGYTEAFF TGCGCCAGCAGTGAGCAACCAGGGGGGTACACTGAAGCTTTCTTT
TRBJ1-3 - - TRBV5-1 CASECWGDAFPSGNTIYF TGCGCCAGCGAATGCTGGGGCGACGCTTTCCCGTCTGGAAACACCATATATTTT
TRBJ1-6 few - TRBV2 CASQTAAYNSPLHF TGTGCCAGCCAGACAGCCGCCTATAATTCACCCCTCCACTTT
TRBJ2-3 - - TRBV29-1 CSAVPSGFSTDTQYF TGCAGCGCTGTCCCCAGCGGGTTCAGCACAGATACGCAGTATTTT
TRBJ1-5 - - TRBV3-1 CASSHERGDQPQHF TGTGCCAGCAGCCACGAGAGGGGTGATCAGCCCCAGCATTTT
TRBJ2-3 few - TRBV29-1 CSLKYGTDTQYF TGCAGCTTAAAGTACGGGACAGATACGCAGTATTTT
TRBJ1-1 once - TRBV7-3 CASSLTAQATEAFF TGTGCCAGCAGCTTAACGGCTCAGGCCACTGAAGCTTTCTTT
TRBJ2-7 - TRBD1 TRBV9 CASAWDRGLGEQYF TGTGCCAGCGCCTGGGACAGGGGGTTGGGCGAGCAGTACTTC
TRBJ2-7 few TRBD2 TRBV7-2 CASSRSGGQNYEQYF TGTGCCAGCAGCCGCAGCGGGGGGCAGAATTACGAGCAGTACTTC
TRBJ1-1 - - TRBV7-2 CASSPPGARRSTEAFF TGTGCCAGCAGCCCCCCGGGGGCCCGGAGGAGCACTGAAGCTTTCTTT
TRBJ2-4 - TRBD2 TRBV7-2 CASSSPRTSGNIQYF TGTGCCAGCAGCTCCCCCCGGACTAGCGGGAACATTCAGTACTTC
TRBJ1-2 few TRBD1 TRBV29-1 CSVGGGGYGYTF TGCAGCGTTGGAGGGGGCGGCTATGGCTACACCTTC
TRBJ1-1 many - TRBV11-2 CASSLSTGNTEAFF TGTGCCAGCAGCTTATCAACGGGGAACACTGAAGCTTTCTTT
TRBJ2-1 - - TRBV7-2 CASSLDSTSYNEQFF TGTGCCAGCAGCTTAGACAGCACCTCCTACAATGAGCAGTTCTTC
TRBJ1-6 - - TRBV11-2 CASSPGVGSSSSYNSPLHF TGTGCCAGCAGCCCTGGGGTGGGGAGTTCTAGCTCCTATAATTCACCCCTCCACTTT
TRBJ2-7 - - TRBV18 CASSPKADYEQYF TGTGCCAGCTCACCAAAAGCCGACTACGAGCAGTACTTC
TRBJ1-5 few TRBD1 TRBV19 CASGDRGLNQPQHF TGTGCCAGTGGTGACAGGGGGCTAAACCAGCCCCAGCATTTT
TRBJ1-2 - TRBD1 TRBV10-1 CASSRDSNYGYTF TGCGCCAGCAGTCGGGACAGTAACTATGGCTACACCTTC
TRBJ1-1 - TRBD1 TRBV9 CASRGQGRGDTEAFF TGTGCCAGCAGGGGACAGGGAAGAGGAGACACTGAAGCTTTCTTT
TRBJ1-2 - - TRBV12-3/TRBV12-4 CASSLSRGPYGYTF TGTGCCAGCAGTTTAAGTCGAGGGCCCTATGGCTACACCTTC
TRBJ1-2 - - TRBV29-1 CSVEGTGLGYTF TGCAGCGTTGAAGGAACAGGCCTGGGCTACACCTTC
TRBJ2-2 - TRBD2 TRBV11-2 CASSGGLAGHRGTGELFF TGTGCCAGCAGCGGGGGACTAGCGGGGCATAGAGGGACCGGGGAGCTGTTTTTT
TRBJ1-5 - - TRBV6-1 CASSVRDSNQPQHF TGTGCCAGCAGTGTTCGGGACAGCAATCAGCCCCAGCATTTT
TRBJ2-7 - TRBD2 TRBV2 CASSRLGLPTNEQYF TGTGCCAGCAGCAGATTGGGACTACCAACCAACGAGCAGTACTTC
TRBJ1-1 - TRBD1 TRBV6-6 CASIEGQGRSAFF TGTGCCAGCATAGAGGGACAGGGGAGGTCGGCTTTCTTT
TRBJ2-1 - TRBD2 TRBV7-2 CASSRRLGAGGEQFF TGTGCCAGCAGCCGCCGTTTGGGAGCGGGAGGGGAGCAGTTCTTC
TRBJ1-2 - - TRBV9 CASSVAGTGNYGYTF TGTGCCAGCAGCGTAGCAGGCACCGGTAACTATGGCTACACCTTC
TRBJ1-5 few - TRBV2 CASSEFSGPHQPQHF TGTGCCAGCAGTGAGTTTTCGGGACCTCATCAGCCCCAGCATTTT
TRBJ2-2 many - TRBV12-3/TRBV12-4 CASSRQGGTGELFF TGTGCCAGCAGTCGACAGGGAGGCACCGGGGAGCTGTTTTTT
TRBJ2-7 - - TRBV11-3 CASSFGTASYEQYF TGTGCCAGCAGCTTCGGGACGGCCTCCTACGAGCAGTACTTC
TRBJ2-7 - - TRBV7-9 CASSADLNEQYF TGTGCCAGCAGCGCGGACCTTAACGAGCAGTACTTC
TRBJ1-5 - TRBD1 TRBV20-1 CSARGQSNQPQHF TGCAGTGCTAGGGGACAGAGCAATCAGCCCCAGCATTTT
TRBJ2-5 - - TRBV20-1 CSARGGGQVQETQYF TGCAGTGCTAGGGGGGGCGGACAGGTCCAAGAGACCCAGTACTTC
TRBJ1-1 - - TRBV12-3/TRBV12-4 CASRRTAMNTEAFF TGTGCCAGCAGGCGGACCGCAATGAACACTGAAGCTTTCTTT
TRBJ1-5 - - TRBV5-1 CASSLEGEDQPQHF TGCGCCAGCAGCTTGGAGGGGGAGGATCAGCCCCAGCATTTT